The source of this T cell receptor (beta chain) is a study of cytomegalovirus exposure and HLA in healthy donors. The primer mix had 60 Vbeta and 13 Jbeta primers. Only in-frame clones appear in the TCRdb table, and some are missing; sequencing was by immunoSEQ multiplex PCR. The sample contains 120,000 or so clones, under 90% of which appear only once. CDR3 size: 14 residues. J gave up 5 bases and V 4 bases, and 3 bases lay outside the gene matches. Germline values: CDR1 SGHRS, CDR2 YFSETQ. The chain links TRBV5-1 to TRBJ2-2; 9 bases align to TRBD2. Sequencing input: PBMCs. This TCR came from a woman aged 40-49 years in good health and CMV-seropositive. The CDR3 sequence is CASSKREATGELFF. Here the CDR3 DNA reads TGCGCCAGCAGCAAGCGGGAGGCTACCGGGGAGCTGTTTTTT.